The 10 T cell receptor beta chains reported below all come from one sample, sequenced in a study of T cells in Graves' hyperthyroidism and ophthalmopathy. RNA transcripts yielded amplified TCR beta CDR3 regions. A first-round RT-PCR of the TCR CDR3 used the HTBI primer set. One entry per CDR3 protein results from TCRdb running MiXCR on the multiplex PCR reads. The sample shows roughly 380,000 distinct CDR3 sequences, approximately 12% of them seen only once. The sequencing sample was made of blood. The source of these receptors is a man aged 25-45 years with Graves' hyperthyroidism that later progressed to Graves' ophthalmopathy.

This clonotype was observed many times. The CDR3 loop reads CASSYGETQYF. For the CDR3, the DNA is TGTGCCAGCAGTTACGGAGAGACCCAGTACTTC. V and J are TRBV6-5 and TRBJ2-5; no firm D call. V gave up 2 bases and J gave up 4 bases, with 2 bases separating them. Germline assignment: CDR1 MNHEY and CDR2 SVGAGI. This CDR3 contains 11 residues.

This clonotype was recorded a few times. The chain is built from TRBV2 and TRBJ2-1; no clear D gene. This CDR3 contains 12 residues. V was clipped by 1 base and J by 9 bases, with 7 bases between them. Germline V gene sequence: CDR1 SNHLY, CDR2 FYNNEI. The CDR3 is CASSEGGGEQFF. Here the CDR3 DNA reads TGTGCCAGCAGTGAAGGAGGTGGTGAGCAGTTCTTC. Full variable domain (rest looked up from reference TRBV2 and TRBJ2-1): EPEVTQTPSHQVTQMGQEVILRCVPISNHLYFYWYRQILGQKVEFLVSFYNNEISEKSEIFDDQFSVERPDGSNFTLKIRSTKLEDSAMYFCASSEGGGEQFFGPGTRLTVL.

This clonotype was counted many times. The V gene is TRBV7-3, the J gene TRBJ2-3, with TRBD2 identical over 12 bases. CDR1 is SGHTA, CDR2 FQGTGA, per germline. V was clipped by 6 bases and J by 4 bases; unmatched bases: 5. The length of the CDR3 is 15 residues. The CDR3 DNA is TGTGCCAGCAGTCGCCTAGCGGGGGGGCCAGATACGCAGTATTTT. It is translated as CASSRLAGGPDTQYF.

The V gene is TRBV5-6, the J gene TRBJ1-2, with D possibly being TRBD1 (6 bases). Trimming pared 0 bases from V and 1 base from J, leaving 10 bases between. Germline V gene sequence: CDR1 SGHDT, CDR2 YYEEEE. The CDR3 runs 15 residues. The CDR3 protein is CASSLADRDNYGYTF. The DNA for the CDR3 is TGTGCCAGCAGCTTGGCGGACAGAGATAACTATGGCTACACCTTC.

This clonotype appeared a few times. The chain uses TRBV4-1 and TRBJ1-6; tentative D call: TRBD1 (5 bases). Germline V gene sequence: CDR1 MGHRA, CDR2 YSYEKL. V gave up 0 bases and J gave up 1 base, with 13 bases separating them. This CDR3 is built from 18 residues. The CDR3 DNA reads as TGCGCCAGCAGCCAAGAAGGTGGGGGGAGTTCCTATAATTCACCCCTCCACTTT. This gives the protein CASSQEGGGSSYNSPLHF.

This clonotype has more than one count but fewer than ten. This chain links TRBV30 with TRBJ2-7; TRBD1 matches 9 bases. V trimming: 3 bases; J trimming: 3 bases; junction bases outside the gene matches: 6. Per germline, CDR1 GTSNPN and CDR2 SVGIG (reference sequence). This CDR3 is built from 14 residues. The CDR3 reads CAWRPGTGSYEQYF. The CDR3 region has the DNA TGTGCCTGGAGACCCGGGACAGGGAGCTACGAGCAGTACTTC.

At least ten counts were recorded for this clonotype. The chain carries TRBV24-1 and TRBJ1-5, with 8 bases that match TRBD1. This CDR3 spans 15 amino acids. Germline V gene data show CDR1 as KGHDR and CDR2 as SFDVKD. Trimming removed 3 bases from V and 6 bases from J; junction bases left unmatched: 6. CDR3 loop: CATSDPRGQGQPQHF. DNA for the CDR3: TGTGCCACCAGTGATCCCAGGGGGCAAGGTCAGCCCCAGCATTTT.

Regarding this clonotype: One end of the junction fails to match germline, which may point to a read error. The chain uses TRBV6-2 or TRBV6-3 and TRBJ2-1; weak D call: TRBD2 (6 bases). CDR3 length: 13 amino acids. In germline, CDR1 is MNHEY, CDR2 SVGEGT. The CDR3 DNA reads as TGTGCCAGCATCTCAGGAGGGGCTGGAGAGCAGTGCTTC. Its translation: CASISGGAGEQCF.

This clonotype was recorded at least ten times. The rearrangement uses TRBV6-1 and TRBJ2-1; D is undetermined. The germline CDR1 and CDR2 sequences are MNHNS and SASEGT. Trimming cost V 6 bases and J 4 bases, with 10 bases left between them. This CDR3 region has 13 residues. CDR3 DNA sequence: TGTGCCAGCAGCCCAAGTATGTACAATGAGCAGTTCTTC. It translates to CASSPSMYNEQFF.

The chain is built from TRBV5-1 and TRBJ1-2, with 7 bases fitting TRBD1. Per the germline V gene, CDR1 is SGHRS and CDR2 is YFSETQ. The CDR3 has 14 amino acids. After removal of 3 bases from V and 5 bases from J, the junction contained 7 bases not matched to a gene. The CDR3 nucleotides read TGCGCCAGCAGCTATGACAGGGTCGAATATGGCTACACCTTC. As protein: CASSYDRVEYGYTF.